These 20 T cell receptor beta chains originate from one sample sequenced in a study of T cell clonality in common variable immunodeficiency. Generated by immunoSEQ multiplex PCR, the TCRdb table keeps only in-frame clones and is missing some. This sample carries around 34,000 clones, none of them present only once. The sequenced sample consisted of peripheral blood mononuclear cells. These receptors were collected from a person aged 18 to 75 in good health.

This clone was detected ten times or more. The observed sequence ends 3 residues before the CDR3 terminus, with the missing tail filled in from the germline J gene. The V gene is TRBV13, the J gene TRBJ2-1; 8 nucleotides agree with TRBD2. The CDR3 is 15 residues long. V was pared by 5 bases and J by 2 bases, with 5 bases of the junction left unmatched. Germline V gene data show CDR1 as PRHDT and CDR2 as FYEKMQ (reference sequence). Incomplete CDR3 DNA: TGTGCCAGCAGCCCGGGGGGGAGGACCTACAATGAG. This translates into CASSPGGRTYNE. The whole CDR3 sequence reads CASSPGGRTYNEQFF.

This clone was counted ten times or more. From the germline J gene comes the end of the CDR3, since the read stops 3 residues before it. The rearrangement joins TRBV5-1 to TRBJ1-1; D possibly corresponds to TRBD1 (5 bases). V was trimmed by 3 bases and J by 1 base, leaving 7 bases between them. CDR1 and CDR2 (germline): SGHRS, YFSETQ. The CDR3 totals 13 residues. CDR3 bases read: TGCGCCAGCAGCTGGGGCGGGAACACTGAA. Translated: CASSWGGNTE. The whole CDR3 protein is CASSWGGNTEAFF. Variable domain in full (rest from reference TRBV5-1 and TRBJ1-1): KAGVTQTPRYLIKTRGQQVTLSCSPISGHRSVSWYQQTPGQGLQFLFEYFSETQRNKGNFPGRFSGRQFSNSRSEMNVSTLELGDSALYLCASSWGGNTEAFFGQGTRLTVV.

This clone was counted many times. CDR3 DNA, as far as it was read: TGCAGTGCTAGAGATCTTCGGGGGGATGGGATGAACACTGAA. It is translated as CSARDLRGDGMNTE. The full-length CDR3 reads as CSARDLRGDGMNTEAFF. The rearrangement joins TRBV20-1 to TRBJ1-1, with a tentative D call TRBD1 (5 bases). The CDR3 goes on 3 residues after the read ends, and that part is filled in from the germline J gene. Trimming left V 0 bases short and J 0 bases short, with 17 bases between. This CDR3 spans 17 amino acids. From germline, CDR1 is DFQATT and CDR2 SNEGSKA (reference sequence).

As concerns this clone: This likely came from a read error, as a far larger clone is one base away. The DNA read from the CDR3 is TGTGCCAGTAGTATTCCGACAGGGAATCAAGAGACT. Translated, it gives CASSIPTGNQET. The whole CDR3 sequence is CASSIPTGNQETQYF. This chain connects TRBV19 to TRBJ2-4; 7 positions match TRBD1. The read terminates 3 residues ahead of where the CDR3 ends, so the germline J gene completes it. Germline loops: CDR1 LNHDA, CDR2 SQIVND (reference sequence). The CDR3 spans 15 residues.

This clone was recorded at least ten times. CDR3 DNA (partial): TGTGCCAGCAGCTTGGGGGGGCGCGGAAACACC. Protein product: CASSLGGRGNT. The CDR3 in full is CASSLGGRGNTIYF. V usage is TRBV5-6 and J usage is TRBJ1-3; D might be TRBD1 (6 bases). Read data end 3 residues before the CDR3 end; the end is taken from the germline J gene. Germline V lookup: CDR1 SGHDT, CDR2 YYEEEE. Trimming removed 0 bases at V and 4 bases at J, with 8 bases between. CDR3 length: 14 amino acids.

In this sample, this clone turned up many times. With the read ending 3 residues before the CDR3 end, the germline J gene is used to fill in that end. The rearrangement uses TRBV14 and TRBJ2-5; TRBD2 matches at 13 bases. The V gene's germline CDR1 is SGHDN and CDR2 FVKESK. Germline trimming cut 0 bases from V and 5 bases from J; bases unmatched to any gene: 6. The CDR3 length is 17 residues. Incomplete CDR3 DNA: TGTGCCAGCAGCCAAGATAAGGGACTAGCGGGAAAGGAGACC. This codes for CASSQDKGLAGKET. The whole CDR3 protein is CASSQDKGLAGKETQYF.

This clone was counted many times. The read terminates 3 residues ahead of where the CDR3 ends, so the germline J gene completes it. The chain employs TRBV7-6 and TRBJ2-6; 9 bases map to TRBD1. After removal of 0 bases from V and 0 bases from J, the junction contained 3 bases not matched to a gene. The V gene's germline CDR1 is SGHVS and CDR2 FNYEAQ. The CDR3 is made up of 18 amino acids. The sequenced part of the CDR3 DNA is TGTGCCAGCAGCTTAGCCGAGACAGGGGGCTCTGGGGCCAACGTC. This sequence encodes CASSLAETGGSGANV. In full, the CDR3 reads CASSLAETGGSGANVLTF.

This clone was counted many times. With the read ending 3 residues before the CDR3 end, the germline J gene is used to fill in that end. The rearrangement uses TRBV18 and TRBJ1-2, with 7 bases aligning to TRBD1. Looked up from germline, CDR1 is KGHSH and CDR2 is LQKENI. The CDR3 extends over 15 amino acids. V gave up 1 base and J gave up 5 bases; unmatched junction bases: 7. CDR3 DNA (partial): TGTGCCAGCTCACCACAGGGGGCGGCAGGGTATGGC. Translating it yields CASSPQGAAGYG. The CDR3, in full, reads CASSPQGAAGYGYTF.

This clone has at least ten counts. The DNA read from the CDR3 is TGTGCCAGCAGCTCGCTATGGGGGGGCGGCTATGGC. Its translation is CASSSLWGGGYG. The CDR3 in its entirety is CASSSLWGGGYGYTF. V and J are TRBV5-4 and TRBJ1-2; possible D gene TRBD1, 6 bases. The read stops 3 residues short of the end of the CDR3; the missing end is completed from the germline J gene. Trimming stripped 3 bases from V and 4 bases from J, with 16 bases between. Germline CDR1 reads SGHNT; CDR2 reads YYREEE (reference sequence). The CDR3 is 15 amino acids.

As to this clone: The read terminates 3 residues before the CDR3 end, so the remaining end is supplied by the germline J gene. This specimen includes other DNA sequences encoding the same CDR3. The chain uses TRBV18 and TRBJ2-5; 7 bases align to TRBD1. V trimming: 6 bases; J trimming: 0 bases; junction bases outside the gene matches: 10. Per germline, CDR1 KGHSH and CDR2 LQKENI. The CDR3 runs 16 residues. Incomplete CDR3 DNA: TGTGCCAGCTCCCCCCCGGGACAGCCGTACCAAGAGACC. Translation: CASSPPGQPYQET. The entire CDR3 is CASSPPGQPYQETQYF.

This clone was seen repeatedly, ten times or more. The observed sequence ends 3 residues before the CDR3 terminus, with the missing tail filled in from the germline J gene. The chain carries TRBV5-4 and TRBJ2-7; 8 nucleotides line up with TRBD1. Trimming at V came to 4 bases and at J to 2 bases, leaving 5 bases not matched to a gene. Germline loops: CDR1 SGHNT, CDR2 YYREEE (reference sequence). CDR3 length: 14 residues. The sequenced CDR3 bases are TGTGCCAGCAGCCAGATGACAGGGGCCTACGAG. This sequence encodes CASSQMTGAYE. The full CDR3 protein reads CASSQMTGAYEQYF.

This clone was recorded at least ten times. The read gets to within 3 residues of the CDR3 end, and the germline J gene fills in the rest. This chain connects TRBV12-3 or TRBV12-4 to TRBJ2-7; D is perhaps TRBD1 (5 bases). This CDR3 is built from 13 residues. V was pared by 5 bases and J by 4 bases, with 12 bases between. CDR3 DNA (partial): TGTGCCAGCAGTCCATATCAGGGTTACGAG. Amino acids: CASSPYQGYE. The full CDR3 is CASSPYQGYEQYF.

Points on this clone: The read terminates 3 residues ahead of where the CDR3 ends, so the germline J gene completes it. This chain links TRBV27 with TRBJ2-7, with 9 bases lining up with TRBD2. J gave up 3 bases and V 4 bases, and 13 bases lay outside the gene matches. This CDR3 contains 17 residues. Looked up from germline, CDR1 is MNHEY and CDR2 is SMNVEV (reference sequence). CDR3 DNA (partial): TGTGCCAGCAGTTCCCGAACCCCCGGGACTAGCCACTACGAG. It codes for CASSSRTPGTSHYE. The whole CDR3 is CASSSRTPGTSHYEQYF.

This clone was detected many times. CDR3 DNA (partial): TGTGCCAGCAGTGGGGGAGGGCTAGCGGACTACAATGAG. This encodes CASSGGGLADYNE. In full, the CDR3 reads CASSGGGLADYNEQFF. J is TRBJ2-1 and V is TRBV28; 7 bases are a match to TRBD2. The read ends 3 residues early relative to the CDR3; the germline J gene fills the gap. V was clipped by 5 bases and J by 3 bases; unmatched bases: 10. Germline lookup yields CDR1 MDHEN and CDR2 SYDVKM. There are 16 residues in the CDR3.

This clone was recorded at least ten times. The CDR3 end is not reached by the read, which stops 3 residues before it; the germline J gene fills it in. V usage is TRBV5-1 and J usage is TRBJ2-3; D is uncertain. The CDR3 runs to 12 residues. With 4 bases removed from V and 2 bases from J, the gap between germline ends came to 5 bases. Germline lookup yields CDR1 SGHRS and CDR2 YFSETQ. The CDR3 DNA, read in part, is TGCGCCAGCAGCCTATTCACAGATACG. The encoded protein is CASSLFTDT. The whole CDR3 region reads CASSLFTDTQYF. Full variable domain (missing parts from reference TRBV5-1 and TRBJ2-3): KAGVTQTPRYLIKTRGQQVTLSCSPISGHRSVSWYQQTPGQGLQFLFEYFSETQRNKGNFPGRFSGRQFSNSRSEMNVSTLELGDSALYLCASSLFTDTQYFGPGTRLTVL.

This clone was observed at least ten times. Sequencing ends 3 residues short of the CDR3 end; the germline J gene provides the rest. The chain joins TRBV19 to TRBJ1-3; D is unresolved. The V gene's germline CDR1 is LNHDA and CDR2 SQIVND (reference sequence). The CDR3 sequence is 13 residues long. Trimming pared 10 bases from V and 0 bases from J, leaving 10 bases between. The CDR3: CATGTVSGNTIYF. The sequenced CDR3 bases are TGTGCCACCGGTACAGTCTCTGGAAACACC.

This clone was observed a handful of times. With the read ending 3 residues before the CDR3 end, the germline J gene is used to fill in that end. The rearrangement joins TRBV6-1 to TRBJ2-5; tentative D call: TRBD1 (5 bases). Trimming took 2 bases from V and 1 from J, leaving 8 bases between them. The length of the CDR3 is 14 residues. CDR1 and CDR2 from the germline V gene are MNHNS and SASEGT. This CDR3 is CASSETGPQETQYF. CDR3 bases read: TGTGCCAGCAGTGAAACAGGCCCCCAAGAGACC.

This clone showed up many times. The read gets to within 3 residues of the CDR3 end, and the germline J gene fills in the rest. Other DNA sequences within the sample encode an identical CDR3. The rearrangement joins TRBV20-1 to TRBJ2-3, with D possibly TRBD2 on 6 matching bases. The CDR3 consists of 14 residues. Per germline, CDR1 DFQATT and CDR2 SNEGSKA (reference sequence). V was trimmed by 6 bases and J by 0 bases, leaving 13 bases between them. The sequenced CDR3 bases are TGCAGTGCCAGATGGGGGGATAGCACAGATACG. This encodes CSARWGDSTDT. The full CDR3 reads CSARWGDSTDTQYF.

This clone was seen many times. The CDR3 is cut off 3 residues early in the read; its end comes from the germline J gene. The chain uses TRBV28 and TRBJ2-7, with TRBD1 identical over 9 bases. The CDR3 is made up of 14 amino acids. Trimming took 6 bases from V and 6 from J; bases not matched to a gene: 9. Germline loops: CDR1 MDHEN, CDR2 SYDVKM. This CDR3 reads CASSFPGQGGEQYF. The DNA read from the CDR3 is TGTGCCAGCAGCTTCCCGGGACAGGGAGGCGAG.

This clone was observed many times. The CDR3 is cut off 3 residues early in the read; its end comes from the germline J gene. J is TRBJ2-6 and V is TRBV7-2; the D is unclear. The CDR3 has 15 amino acids. Germline V lookup: CDR1 SGHTA, CDR2 FQGNSA. The germline V and J ends were trimmed by 5 bases and 0 bases, with 8 bases remaining between them. CDR3 residues: CASSPRVSGANVLTF. The part of the CDR3 DNA that was read is TGTGCCAGCAGCCCCCGGGTCTCTGGGGCCAACGTC. Full variable domain (outside the CDR3, taken from reference TRBV7-2 and TRBJ2-6): GAGVSQSPSNKVTEKGKDVELRCDPISGHTALYWYRQSLGQGLEFLIYFQGNSAPDKSGLPSDRFSAERTGGSVSTLTIQRTQQEDSAVYLCASSPRVSGANVLTFGAGSRLTVL.